What follows are 4 T cell receptor beta chains derived from one specimen sequenced in a study of blood T cell repertoires in COVID-19. Repertoires were generated with immunoSEQ multiplex PCR, while TCRdb's copy carries only in-frame clones and drops some. This sample has roughly 330,000 clones, with roughly 86% found just once. Material: PBMCs or T cells enriched from blood (not recorded which). The receptors come from a woman aged 25 to 45 who had recovered from COVID-19.

The chain employs TRBV6-5 and TRBJ1-4, with 11 positions matching TRBD1. V was pared by 6 bases and J by 7 bases, with 4 bases of the junction left unmatched. Germline V gene lookup returns CDR1 MNHEY and CDR2 SVGAGI. This CDR3 has 14 residues. The CDR3, as DNA: TGTGCCAGCAGCCCGGGACAGGGGGTTGAAAAACTGTTTTTT. Translation gives CASSPGQGVEKLFF.

The count of this clone is one. J is TRBJ2-6 and V is TRBV5-4; no clear D gene. The ends were cut back, 5 bases at V and 1 base at J, with 16 bases in the middle. This CDR3 comprises 17 residues. Germline V gene sequence: CDR1 SGHNT, CDR2 YYREEE (reference sequence). The CDR3 spells CASRPTVPPSGANVLTF. The CDR3 DNA is TGTGCCAGCAGGCCTACAGTCCCCCCTTCTGGGGCCAACGTCCTGACTTTC.

DNA of the CDR3: TGTGCCAGCAGCCCCGGAGAGGTCAACCTCTACGAGCAGTACTTC. The encoded protein is CASSPGEVNLYEQYF. This chain uses TRBV6-5 with TRBJ2-7; D is unresolved. Trimming pared 6 bases from V and 3 bases from J, leaving 18 bases between. The germline gives CDR1 MNHEY, CDR2 SVGAGI. The CDR3 is 15 amino acids.

This rearrangement joins TRBV11-2 to TRBJ2-1; no definite D call. This CDR3 is 13 amino acids long. CDR1 is SGHAT, CDR2 FQNNGV, per germline. V was shortened by 1 base and J by 7 bases, with 8 bases between the two germline ends. Here the CDR3 DNA reads TGTGCCAGCAGCTTAGGACTCTCTAATGAGCAGTTCTTC. It is translated as CASSLGLSNEQFF.